One T cell receptor (beta chain) is described in this entry. This specimen belongs to a study of T cell changes during pregnancy in multiple sclerosis. Data came from immunoSEQ multiplex PCR; TCRdb stores just in-frame clones and leaves some out. The table has 35,000 to 50,000 clones, about 87% seen once. This CDR3 is built from 14 residues. The germline V gene encodes CDR1 SGHTA and CDR2 FQGNSA. V was clipped by 4 bases and J by 10 bases; unmatched bases: 11. The chain has TRBV7-2 and TRBJ1-1; 8 bases line up with TRBD1. The source is a female donor with multiple sclerosis, enrolled in a pregnancy study. The material was CD4+ T cells from peripheral blood mononuclear cells, obtained in the second trimester of pregnancy. CDR3 in amino acids: CASSSDRGQPVAFF. The CDR3 DNA is TGTGCCAGCAGCTCCGACAGGGGCCAGCCCGTAGCTTTCTTT.